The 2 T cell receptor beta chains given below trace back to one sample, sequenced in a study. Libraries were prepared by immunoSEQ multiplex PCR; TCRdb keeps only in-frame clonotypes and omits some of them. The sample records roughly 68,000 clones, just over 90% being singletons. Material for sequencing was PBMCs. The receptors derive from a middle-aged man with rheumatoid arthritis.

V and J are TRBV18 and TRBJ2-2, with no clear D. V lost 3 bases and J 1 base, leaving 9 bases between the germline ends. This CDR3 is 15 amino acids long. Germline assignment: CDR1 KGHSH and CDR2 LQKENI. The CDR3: CASSPVALNTGELFF. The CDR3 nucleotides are TGTGCCAGCTCACCCGTTGCTCTGAACACCGGGGAGCTGTTTTTT.

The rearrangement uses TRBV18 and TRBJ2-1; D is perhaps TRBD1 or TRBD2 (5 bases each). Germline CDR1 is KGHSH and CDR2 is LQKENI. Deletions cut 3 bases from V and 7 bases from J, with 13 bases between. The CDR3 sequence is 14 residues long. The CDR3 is CASSPLDTSNEQFF. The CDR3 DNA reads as TGTGCCAGCTCACCTCTGGACACTAGTAATGAGCAGTTCTTC. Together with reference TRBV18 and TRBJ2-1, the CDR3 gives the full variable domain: NAGVMQNPRHLVRRRGQEARLRCSPMKGHSHVYWYRQLPEEGLKFMVYLQKENIIDESGMPKERFSAEFPKEGPSILRIQQVVRGDSAAYFCASSPLDTSNEQFFGPGTRLTVL.